What follows are 18 T cell receptor beta chains derived from one specimen sequenced in a study of CD8 T cells in Susac syndrome. RNA totalling about 0.45 to 1 ug underwent reverse transcription with random hexamers. TCRdb processed the immunoSEQ multiplex PCR reads anew with MiXCR; each CDR3 protein has one entry. The sample lists 150,000 to 200,000 distinct CDR3 sequences; over 85% were seen once. The sequenced sample consisted of CD4+ T cells from PBMCs. The origin of the receptors is a human donor with multiple sclerosis.

The rearrangement links TRBV4-1 to TRBJ1-2; D not certain. Germline V gene data show CDR1 as MGHRA and CDR2 as YSYEKL. The CDR3 spans 12 residues. Trimming left V 3 bases short and J 8 bases short, with 10 bases between. This CDR3 is CASSQPPLGYTF. The CDR3 DNA is TGCGCCAGCAGCCAGCCCCCGCTCGGCTACACCTTC.

The chain recombines TRBV10-2 with TRBJ2-7; 7 nucleotides match TRBD2. CDR3 size: 14 residues. V was clipped by 6 bases and J by 0 bases; unmatched bases: 5. CDR1 and CDR2 from the germline V gene are WSHSY and SAAADI. CDR3 amino acids: CASRRREHSYEQYF. DNA for the CDR3: TGCGCCAGCAGGCGGCGGGAGCACTCCTACGAGCAGTACTTC.

This chain links TRBV20-1 with TRBJ2-3; 7 positions match TRBD1. Trimming at V came to 7 bases and at J to 4 bases, leaving 8 bases not matched to a gene. The CDR3 consists of 13 residues. The V gene's germline CDR1 is DFQATT and CDR2 SNEGSKA (reference sequence). CDR3 amino acids: CSGTTGVPDTQYF. CDR3 bases: TGCAGTGGGACAACAGGGGTACCAGATACGCAGTATTTT.

The V call is TRBV11-2, the J call TRBJ1-6; 8 bases map to TRBD1. The CDR3 is made up of 14 amino acids. Germline trimming cut 3 bases from V and 9 bases from J; bases unmatched to any gene: 4. CDR1 and CDR2 from the germline V gene are SGHAT and FQNNGV. CDR3 residues: CASSFLGQGSPLHF. CDR3 DNA: TGTGCCAGCAGCTTTCTTGGACAGGGTTCACCCCTCCACTTT.

The genes are TRBV6-6 and TRBJ1-5; 7 bases match TRBD1. Trimming at V came to 5 bases and at J to 1 base, leaving 5 bases not matched to a gene. This CDR3 is 15 amino acids long. The germline V gene has CDR1 MNHNY and CDR2 SVGAGI (reference sequence). CDR3 amino acids: CASSKQGSSNQPQHF. Written as DNA, the CDR3 is TGTGCCAGCAGTAAACAGGGGTCCAGCAATCAGCCCCAGCATTTT.

CDR3 residues: CASSSQEFTEAFF. In DNA form, the CDR3 reads TGTGCCAGCAGTTCGCAGGAATTCACTGAAGCTTTCTTT. The V call is TRBV11-1, the J call TRBJ1-1; D is undetermined. The CDR3 has 13 residues. Germline V lookup: CDR1 SGHAT, CDR2 FQDESV (reference sequence). V lost 6 bases, J lost 4 bases, and 12 bases lay in between.

The sample holds one count of this clonotype. The chain joins TRBV20-1 to TRBJ1-1; possible D gene TRBD1, 6 bases. V dropped 7 bases and J dropped 6 bases, with 24 bases sitting between them. Germline V lookup: CDR1 DFQATT, CDR2 SNEGSKA (reference sequence). The CDR3 is 15 residues long. DNA for the CDR3: TGCAGTGTGGGTTTACAGGGTCAGGCGGCCCCTGAAGCTTTCTTT. Protein: CSVGLQGQAAPEAFF.

The rearrangement links TRBV10-3 to TRBJ1-1; D might be TRBD1 (6 bases). Germline V gene data show CDR1 as ENHRY and CDR2 as SYGVKD. The length of the CDR3 is 15 residues. V was pared by 6 bases and J by 3 bases, with 17 bases between. This CDR3 reads CAISPFAGADTEAFF. The DNA of the CDR3 is TGTGCCATCAGCCCTTTTGCAGGGGCCGACACTGAAGCTTTCTTT.

This clonotype came up a few times. The chain carries TRBV5-4 and TRBJ2-7; 7 positions match TRBD2. The CDR3 totals 13 residues. CDR1 is SGHNT and CDR2 is YYREEE in the germline V gene (reference sequence). V was clipped by 4 bases and J by 4 bases; unmatched bases: 5. CDR3 coding DNA: TGTGCCAGCAGCCCCGGGACTAAGTACGAGCAGTACTTC. Its protein is CASSPGTKYEQYF.

The chain couples TRBV28 to TRBJ1-2, with no clear D. V lost 2 bases, J lost 2 bases, and 9 bases lay in between. Germline CDR1 is MDHEN and CDR2 is SYDVKM. The CDR3 totals 14 residues. The chain's CDR3 is CASSLAGPNYGYTF. CDR3 nucleotides: TGTGCCAGCAGTTTAGCAGGCCCGAACTATGGCTACACCTTC.

The V gene is TRBV28, the J gene TRBJ2-2; D may be TRBD1 (7 bases). The CDR3 totals 15 residues. The germline V gene has CDR1 MDHEN and CDR2 SYDVKM. Trimming stripped 6 bases from V and 3 bases from J, with 14 bases between. The CDR3 nucleotides read TGTGCCAGCAGGACAGGGAGGTGGTACACCGGGGAGCTGTTTTTT. Its translation is CASRTGRWYTGELFF.

This chain links TRBV5-1 with TRBJ2-2; 7 positions match TRBD2. Germline values: CDR1 SGHRS, CDR2 YFSETQ. CDR3 size: 15 residues. The V gene end was trimmed by 3 bases and the J gene end by 1 base; junction bases not matched to a gene: 3. The CDR3 bases are TGCGCCAGCAGCTCTTTAGCGGGGAACACCGGGGAGCTGTTTTTT. This encodes CASSSLAGNTGELFF.

The V call is TRBV27, the J call TRBJ1-2; D unresolved. The V and J ends lost 5 bases and 7 bases respectively, with 14 bases between them. The CDR3 is made up of 13 amino acids. CDR1 is MNHEY and CDR2 is SMNVEV in the germline V gene (reference sequence). DNA for the CDR3: TGTGCCAGCAGTCCTCGAATCGCGGGTGGCTACACCTTC. Protein: CASSPRIAGGYTF.

Only one count was recorded for this clonotype. The V call is TRBV13, the J call TRBJ1-5; 9 nucleotides line up with TRBD1. Germline V lookup: CDR1 PRHDT, CDR2 FYEKMQ (reference sequence). The length of the CDR3 is 16 residues. J was trimmed by 10 bases and V by 0 bases; bases with no gene match: 10. DNA of the CDR3: TGTGCCAGCAGCTTAGGCCGAGGACAGGGGTCCCCCCCCCAGCATTTT. This sequence encodes CASSLGRGQGSPPQHF.

V gene TRBV3-1 combines with J gene TRBJ2-1; D remains ambiguous. V was pared by 1 base and J by 8 bases, with 15 bases between. The CDR3 sequence is 15 residues long. From germline, CDR1 is LGHDT and CDR2 YNNKEL (reference sequence). The CDR3 DNA reads as TGTGCCAGCAGCCAAGTCCCGGGCGAGGCCCATGAGCAGTTCTTC. Amino acids: CASSQVPGEAHEQFF.

Only one count was recorded for this clonotype. This rearrangement joins TRBV5-1 to TRBJ2-1, with TRBD2 identical over 7 bases. CDR1 and CDR2 from the germline V gene are SGHRS and YFSETQ. CDR3 length: 15 amino acids. V dropped 4 bases and J dropped 7; count of bases not matched to a gene: 11. DNA of the CDR3: TGCGCCAGCAGCCCCCTGGTTGGCGGGGGTAATGAGCAGTTCTTC. Amino acids: CASSPLVGGGNEQFF.

The chain joins TRBV12-3 or TRBV12-4 to TRBJ2-2, with a tentative D call TRBD2 (5 bases). V was cut by 1 base and J by 3 bases, with 12 bases left in between. The CDR3 spans 16 residues. CDR3 in DNA: TGTGCCAGCAGTTTAGGGCCCAAAGCGGACACCGGGGAGCTGTTTTTT. This translates into CASSLGPKADTGELFF.

The count of this clonotype is one. V usage is TRBV5-1 and J usage is TRBJ1-1; D may be TRBD1 (5 bases). Germline CDR1 SGHRS, CDR2 YFSETQ. Trimming took 4 bases from V and 1 from J, leaving 26 bases between them. There are 19 residues in the CDR3. CDR3: CASSRGDSGVGSKNTEAFF. The CDR3 DNA follows: TGCGCCAGCAGCCGGGGTGATTCGGGGGTGGGGAGTAAGAACACTGAAGCTTTCTTT.